This is a list of T cell receptor beta chains from one sample in a study of blood T cell repertoires in COVID-19. This table comes from immunoSEQ multiplex PCR, and its TCRdb copy is limited to in-frame clones, with some not included. The table lists approximately 300,000 clones, 80% to 90% of them singletons. Material for sequencing was PBMCs or T cells enriched from blood (not recorded which). The receptors come from a woman aged 25 to 39 who had recovered from COVID-19. Both conserved end residues are part of each CDR3. D genes are given only for firm matches. Some rows have no size entry. The others give once, few or many, or a class for an expanded clone.

clone_size cdr3_length d_call j_call v_call cdr3_aa cdr3_nt
. 18 TRBD1 TRBJ1-5 TRBV2 CASQPDRVWEYSNQPQHF TGTGCCAGCCAACCGGACAGGGTGTGGGAATATAGCAATCAGCCCCAGCATTTT
. 15 . TRBJ1-2 TRBV5-6 CASSPDSSPDYGYTF TGTGCCAGCAGCCCAGACTCGTCTCCTGACTATGGCTACACCTTC
. 13 TRBD1 TRBJ2-4 TRBV14 CASSPSTGGIQYF TGTGCCAGCAGCCCGTCGACAGGGGGCATTCAGTACTTC
. 13 . TRBJ1-2 TRBV5-1 CASSREANYGYTF TGCGCCAGCAGTCGGGAAGCTAACTATGGCTACACCTTC
. 14 TRBD1 TRBJ1-3 TRBV5-6 CASNIMDRGNTIYF TGTGCCAGCAACATAATGGACAGGGGAAACACCATATATTTT
. 15 TRBD2 TRBJ2-7 TRBV3-1/TRBV3-2 CASSQGTSGSTEQYF TGTGCCAGCAGCCAAGGGACTAGCGGGAGTACCGAGCAGTACTTC
. 16 . TRBJ2-3 TRBV9 CASSARQPKCLDTQYF TGTGCCAGCAGCGCCCGACAGCCGAAGTGCTTAGATACGCAGTATTTT
. 15 TRBD2 TRBJ2-1 TRBV19 CATTSTSGKYNEQFF TGTGCCACAACTTCGACTAGCGGGAAATACAATGAGCAGTTCTTC
. 14 . TRBJ2-7 TRBV10-1 CASSRDLSSYEQYF TGCGCCAGCAGCCGGGACTTGTCCTCCTACGAGCAGTACTTC
. 15 . TRBJ1-1 TRBV10-3 CAISESYSRNTEAFF TGTGCCATCAGTGAGTCATACTCGCGGAACACTGAAGCTTTCTTT
. 15 . TRBJ2-2 TRBV7-9 CASSPPAGATGELFF TGTGCCAGCAGCCCGCCGGCAGGGGCCACCGGGGAGCTGTTTTTT
once 15 . TRBJ1-2 TRBV6-5 CASSYVGGSNYGYTF TGTGCCAGCAGTTACGTCGGGGGGTCCAACTATGGCTACACCTTC
. 14 . TRBJ1-1 TRBV5-6 CASSFNPENTEAFF TGTGCCAGCAGCTTCAACCCAGAGAACACTGAAGCTTTCTTT
. 17 TRBD2 TRBJ2-6 TRBV5-1 CASSFSGGSSGANVLTF TGCGCCAGCAGCTTCTCCGGCGGGAGCTCTGGGGCCAACGTCCTGACTTTC
. 19 TRBD2 TRBJ2-3 TRBV3-1/TRBV3-2 CASSQDWVGGTENTDTQYF TGTGCCAGCAGCCAAGATTGGGTGGGGGGGACTGAGAACACAGATACGCAGTATTTT
. 18 TRBD1 TRBJ1-5 TRBV28 CASSRGDRGRRGSQPQHF TGTGCCAGCTCACGCGGCGACAGGGGGCGTAGAGGGTCTCAGCCCCAGCATTTT
. 14 . TRBJ2-7 TRBV11-3 CASSLDRIRSEQYF TGTGCCAGCAGCCTTGACAGGATTCGATCCGAGCAGTACTTC
. 17 . TRBJ1-4 TRBV6-6 CASSPGSGFATNEKLFF TGTGCCAGCAGTCCCGGGAGCGGTTTTGCGACTAATGAAAAACTGTTTTTT
. 18 TRBD2 TRBJ2-7 TRBV11-2 CASSLLHPLAGYSYEQYF TGTGCCAGCAGCTTATTGCACCCACTAGCGGGGTACTCCTACGAGCAGTACTTC
. 15 . TRBJ1-1 TRBV11-1 CASSRNTQVNTEAFF TGTGCCAGCAGTCGAAACACACAGGTGAACACTGAAGCTTTCTTT
. 13 . TRBJ1-1 TRBV10-2 CASCDSMNTEAFF TGCGCCAGCTGCGACAGCATGAACACTGAAGCTTTCTTT
. 13 TRBD1 TRBJ1-1 TRBV24-1 CATSATGGNEAFF TGTGCCACCAGTGCTACAGGGGGGAATGAAGCTTTCTTT
. 15 . TRBJ1-3 TRBV7-2 CASSLEQFSGNTIYF TGTGCCAGCAGCTTAGAACAGTTCTCTGGAAACACCATATATTTT
. 15 . TRBJ1-3 TRBV5-4 CASSLDSFSGNTIYF TGTGCCAGCAGCTTGGACAGCTTTTCTGGAAACACCATATATTTT
once 12 . TRBJ1-2 TRBV30 CAWHYVGYGYTF TGTGCCTGGCACTACGTGGGCTATGGCTACACCTTC
few 13 . TRBJ2-7 TRBV19 CASSIQGKREQYF TGTGCCAGTAGTATTCAGGGTAAACGCGAGCAGTACTTC
. 15 TRBD1 TRBJ1-3 TRBV28 CASSRDRGLGNTIYF TGTGCCAGCAGTCGGGACAGGGGGCTAGGAAACACCATATATTTT
. 14 TRBD1 TRBJ2-3 TRBV6-5 CASRGTGRADTQYF TGTGCCAGCAGAGGGACAGGGAGGGCAGATACGCAGTATTTT
. 13 . TRBJ1-3 TRBV11-3 CASSGDSGNTIYF TGTGCCAGCAGCGGAGACTCCGGAAACACCATATATTTT
. 12 . TRBJ2-2 TRBV12-3/TRBV12-4 CASRPDTGELFF TGTGCCAGCAGGCCGGACACCGGGGAGCTGTTTTTT
. 12 TRBD1 TRBJ1-2 TRBV24-1 CATSGTGRGYTF TGTGCCACCAGCGGGACAGGTCGAGGCTACACCTTC
. 15 . TRBJ2-5 TRBV7-6 CASSLGGAGGETQYF TGTGCCAGCAGCCTCGGGGGGGCAGGGGGAGAGACCCAGTACTTC
few 15 . TRBJ1-1 TRBV7-8 CASSLAGRGNTEAFF TGTGCCAGCAGCTTAGCGGGTCGAGGGAACACTGAAGCTTTCTTT
. 13 . TRBJ1-1 TRBV5-4 CASSLKGGTEAFF TGTGCCAGCAGCTTGAAAGGGGGCACTGAAGCTTTCTTT
. 13 . TRBJ1-6 TRBV30 CAWSGDRNSPLHF TGTGCCTGGAGTGGAGACAGGAATTCACCCCTCCACTTT
. 14 TRBD1 TRBJ2-5 TRBV25-1 CASSADRGRETQYF TGTGCCAGCAGCGCAGACAGGGGGCGAGAGACCCAGTACTTC
. 14 . TRBJ1-4 TRBV2 CASSETTGREKLFF TGTGCCAGCAGTGAAACGACAGGCCGTGAAAAACTGTTTTTT
. 16 . TRBJ2-7 TRBV18 CASSLFSGTLFFEQYF TGTGCCAGCTCGCTATTTTCAGGAACACTGTTTTTCGAGCAGTACTTC
. 13 . TRBJ1-2 TRBV20-1 CSASPGGAAGYTF TGCAGTGCTAGTCCGGGGGGAGCGGCTGGCTACACCTTC
. 15 . TRBJ1-5 TRBV4-1 CASSQVSVGNQPQHF TGCGCCAGCAGCCAGGTGTCGGTAGGCAATCAGCCCCAGCATTTT
. 16 . TRBJ1-5 TRBV23-1 CAPGRGGLISNQPQHF TGCGCTCCAGGGCGGGGGGGCTTAATTAGCAATCAGCCCCAGCATTTT
. 15 TRBD1 TRBJ1-5 TRBV18 CASSPPGQGNQPQHF TGTGCCAGCTCACCCCCGGGACAGGGGAATCAGCCCCAGCATTTT
. 18 . TRBJ1-1 TRBV7-9 CASSLAHVSLTMNTEAFF TGTGCCAGCAGCTTAGCGCACGTTAGCCTTACTATGAACACTGAAGCTTTCTTT
. 15 . TRBJ2-7 TRBV5-6 CASSLGDLPTYEQYF TGTGCCAGCAGCTTAGGAGATCTACCCACCTACGAGCAGTACTTC